One and the same sample provided the 10 T cell receptor beta chains below, sequenced in a study of PD-L1 blockade in urothelial cancer. Generated by immunoSEQ multiplex PCR, the TCRdb table keeps only in-frame clones and is missing some. This table has tens of thousands of clones, about 82% appearing once. Time point reported: pretreatment peripheral blood. This specimen was PBMCs, taken around atezolizumab (anti-PD-L1) treatment. The receptors were gathered from a man aged 35 to 55 with urothelial cancer.

The chain is built from TRBV28 and TRBJ2-5; the match to TRBD2 covers 9 bases. Germline CDR1 is MDHEN and CDR2 is SYDVKM. The CDR3 is 17 residues long. With V trimmed by 3 bases and J by 1 base, 9 bases remained unmatched. CDR3 residues: CASSFLRTSAFQETQYF. The CDR3 coding sequence is TGTGCCAGCAGTTTCCTACGGACTAGCGCCTTCCAAGAGACCCAGTACTTC.

This clone was seen a few times. The chain employs TRBV4-1 and TRBJ1-5; TRBD1 is a possible D gene (5 bases). The germline CDR1 and CDR2 sequences are MGHRA and YSYEKL. This CDR3 is 15 amino acids long. V lost 0 bases, J lost 9 bases, and 15 bases lay in between. The CDR3 spells CASSQEKDTNSPQHF. CDR3 nucleotide sequence: TGCGCCAGCAGCCAAGAAAAGGACACCAACTCGCCCCAGCATTTT.

V is TRBV29-1 and J is TRBJ1-3; 7 bases map to TRBD1. The ends lost 6 bases at V and 0 bases at J; junction bases unmatched: 11. This CDR3 has 16 residues. The germline V gene has CDR1 SQVTM and CDR2 ANQGSEA. The CDR3 reads CSVSLLTGASGNTIYF. Here the CDR3 DNA reads TGCAGCGTCTCACTCTTAACAGGGGCCTCTGGAAACACCATATATTTT.

The rearrangement links TRBV7-3 to TRBJ2-5; TRBD2 might be the D (6 bases). V was trimmed by 1 base and J by 5 bases, leaving 17 bases between them. This CDR3 has 16 amino acids. CDR1 is SGHTA and CDR2 is FQGTGA in the germline V gene. CDR3 DNA sequence: TGTGCCAGCAGCTTAATTGCCGGGGAGGATAGGGAGACCCAGTACTTC. Its translation: CASSLIAGEDRETQYF.

The V and J genes are TRBV19 and TRBJ1-5; TRBD1 might be the D (5 bases). Germline-derived CDR1 and CDR2 are LNHDA and SQIVND (reference sequence). The CDR3 runs 17 residues. V was trimmed by 5 bases and J by 4 bases, leaving 21 bases between them. As DNA, the CDR3 is TGTGCCAGTAGTTCAAGGGAACCCTCAGGGCGGAATCAGCCCCAGCATTTT. It codes for CASSSREPSGRNQPQHF.

This chain joins TRBV4-2 and TRBJ1-5; TRBD1 matches 7 bases. Germline CDR1 reads LGHNA; CDR2 reads YNFKEQ. V was pared by 0 bases and J by 5 bases, with 10 bases of the junction left unmatched. The CDR3 consists of 17 residues. The CDR3 sequence is CASSQDSAGGDYQPQHF. Written as DNA, the CDR3 is TGTGCCAGCAGCCAAGATTCGGCAGGGGGTGACTATCAGCCCCAGCATTTT.

The chain recombines TRBV30 with TRBJ1-3, with D uncertain. The germline CDR1 and CDR2 sequences are GTSNPN and SVGIG (reference sequence). The V and J ends lost 2 bases and 1 base respectively, with 15 bases between them. There are 16 residues in the CDR3. CDR3 in amino acids: CAWSSSPQVSGNTIYF. For the CDR3, the DNA is TGTGCCTGGAGTTCCTCCCCCCAGGTGTCTGGAAACACCATATATTTT.

V and J are TRBV5-6 and TRBJ2-7; D is perhaps TRBD2 (6 bases). CDR3 length equals 14 residues. Germline CDR1 and CDR2: SGHDT and YYEEEE. Deletions cut 1 base from V and 3 bases from J, with 11 bases between. In nucleotides, the CDR3 is TGTGCCAGCAGCTTGTGGGGGGAGGACTACGAGCAGTACTTC. Residues: CASSLWGEDYEQYF.

As regards this clone: Other DNA sequences from this sample encode an identical CDR3 as well. This sequence joins TRBV5-6 and TRBJ2-7; no firm D call. This CDR3 comprises 11 residues. Germline V lookup: CDR1 SGHDT, CDR2 YYEEEE. V was trimmed by 3 bases and J by 2 bases, leaving 3 bases between them. The DNA for the CDR3 is TGTGCCAGCAGCTCAGCCTACGAGCAGTACTTC. Its protein is CASSSAYEQYF.

This sequence joins TRBV2 and TRBJ2-5, with TRBD2 matching 9 bases. V dropped 7 bases and J dropped 3; count of bases not matched to a gene: 3. Germline V gene sequence: CDR1 SNHLY, CDR2 FYNNEI. The length of the CDR3 is 13 residues. The CDR3 region is CASKGGGEETQYF. CDR3 DNA: TGTGCCAGCAAGGGCGGGGGGGAAGAGACCCAGTACTTC.